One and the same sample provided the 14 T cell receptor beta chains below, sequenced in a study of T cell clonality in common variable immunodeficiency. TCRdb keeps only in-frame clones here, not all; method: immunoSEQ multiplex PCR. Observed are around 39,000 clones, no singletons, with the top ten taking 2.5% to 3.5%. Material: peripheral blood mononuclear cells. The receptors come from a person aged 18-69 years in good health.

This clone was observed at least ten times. The CDR3 DNA, read in part, is TGTGCCAGCAGTATTGGTGCCGTTCGGAATTCACCC. Translation: CASSIGAVRNSP. The entire CDR3 reads CASSIGAVRNSPLHF. V is TRBV5-6 and J is TRBJ1-6; D not resolved. The sequence runs out 3 residues before the end of the CDR3; the remainder is reconstructed from the germline J gene. Germline V gives CDR1 SGHDT, CDR2 YYEEEE. Trimming removed 5 bases at V and 7 bases at J, with 16 bases between. The length of the CDR3 is 15 residues.

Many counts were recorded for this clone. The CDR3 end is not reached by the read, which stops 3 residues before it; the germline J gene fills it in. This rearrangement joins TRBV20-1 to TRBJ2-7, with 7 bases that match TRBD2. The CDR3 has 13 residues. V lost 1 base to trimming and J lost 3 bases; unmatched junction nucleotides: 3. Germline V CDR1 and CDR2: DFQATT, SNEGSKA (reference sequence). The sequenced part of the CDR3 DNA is TGCAGTGCTAGAGGGACTAGAGACTACGAG. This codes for CSARGTRDYE. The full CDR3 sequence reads CSARGTRDYEQYF.

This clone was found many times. CDR3 DNA, as far as it was read: TGTGCCAGCAGCTGGGGACTAGCGATCAATGAG. Its translation: CASSWGLAINE. The full-length CDR3 reads as CASSWGLAINEQFF. This chain uses TRBV11-2 with TRBJ2-1; 10 nucleotides match TRBD2. The read gets to within 3 residues of the CDR3 end, and the germline J gene fills in the rest. CDR3 length: 14 amino acids. V shed 4 bases and J 6 bases; nucleotides not matched to a gene: 3. Germline CDR1 SGHAT, CDR2 FQNNGV.

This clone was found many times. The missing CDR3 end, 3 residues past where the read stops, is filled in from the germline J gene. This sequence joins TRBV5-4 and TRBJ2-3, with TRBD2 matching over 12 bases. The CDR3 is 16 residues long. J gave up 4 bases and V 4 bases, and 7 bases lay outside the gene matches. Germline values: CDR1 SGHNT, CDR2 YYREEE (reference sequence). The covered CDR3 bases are TGTGCCAGCAGCATAACTAGCGGGAGGCTCGCAGATACG. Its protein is CASSITSGRLADT. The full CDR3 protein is CASSITSGRLADTQYF.

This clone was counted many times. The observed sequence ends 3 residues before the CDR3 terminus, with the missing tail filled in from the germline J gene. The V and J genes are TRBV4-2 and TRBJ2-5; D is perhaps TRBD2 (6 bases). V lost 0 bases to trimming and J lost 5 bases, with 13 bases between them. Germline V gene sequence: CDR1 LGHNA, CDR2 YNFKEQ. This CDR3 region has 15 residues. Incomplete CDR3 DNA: TGTGCCAGCAGCCAAGACAGCCTAGCGTGGGAGACC. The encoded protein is CASSQDSLAWET. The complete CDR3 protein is CASSQDSLAWETQYF.

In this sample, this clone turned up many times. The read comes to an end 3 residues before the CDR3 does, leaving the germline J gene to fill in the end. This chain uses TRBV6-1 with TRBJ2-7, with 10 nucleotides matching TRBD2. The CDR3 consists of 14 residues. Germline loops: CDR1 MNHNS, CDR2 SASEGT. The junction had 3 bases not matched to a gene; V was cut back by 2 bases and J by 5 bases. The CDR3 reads CASSELAGADEQYF. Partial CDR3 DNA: TGTGCCAGCAGTGAACTAGCGGGAGCTGACGAG.

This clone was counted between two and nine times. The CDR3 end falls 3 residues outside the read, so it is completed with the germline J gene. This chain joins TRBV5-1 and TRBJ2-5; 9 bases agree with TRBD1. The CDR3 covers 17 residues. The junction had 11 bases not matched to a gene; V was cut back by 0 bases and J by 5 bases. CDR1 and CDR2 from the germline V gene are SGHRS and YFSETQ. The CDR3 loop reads CASSLVKGTGSRETQYF. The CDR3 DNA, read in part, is TGCGCCAGCAGCTTGGTTAAGGGGACAGGGTCCCGGGAGACC.

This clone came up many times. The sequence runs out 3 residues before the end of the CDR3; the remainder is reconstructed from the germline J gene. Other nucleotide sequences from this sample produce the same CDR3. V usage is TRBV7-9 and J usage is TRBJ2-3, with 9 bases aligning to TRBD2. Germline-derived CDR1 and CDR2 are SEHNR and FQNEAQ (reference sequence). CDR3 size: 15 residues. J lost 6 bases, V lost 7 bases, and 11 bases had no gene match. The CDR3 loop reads CASNKAGGPLDTQYF. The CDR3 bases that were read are TGTGCCAGCAACAAAGCGGGAGGTCCCTTGGATACG.

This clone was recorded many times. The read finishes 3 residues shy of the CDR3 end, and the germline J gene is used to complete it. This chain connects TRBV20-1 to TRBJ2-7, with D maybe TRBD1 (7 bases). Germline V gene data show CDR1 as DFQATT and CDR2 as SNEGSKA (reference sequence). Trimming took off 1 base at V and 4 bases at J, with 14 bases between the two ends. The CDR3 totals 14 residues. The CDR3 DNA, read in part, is TGCAGTGCTAGAGCCCCAGGGGGGCGTTACGAG. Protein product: CSARAPGGRYE. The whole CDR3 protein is CSARAPGGRYEQYF.

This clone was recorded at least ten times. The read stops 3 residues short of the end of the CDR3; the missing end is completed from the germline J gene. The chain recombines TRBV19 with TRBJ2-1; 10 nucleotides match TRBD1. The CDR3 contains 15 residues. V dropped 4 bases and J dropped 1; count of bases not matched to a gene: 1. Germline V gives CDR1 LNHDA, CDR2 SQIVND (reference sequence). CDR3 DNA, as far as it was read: TGTGCCAGTAGTAGGGACAGGGGATCCTACAATGAG. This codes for CASSRDRGSYNE. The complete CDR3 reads CASSRDRGSYNEQFF. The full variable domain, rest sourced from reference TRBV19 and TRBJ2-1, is DGGITQSPKYLFRKEGQNVTLSCEQNLNHDAMYWYRQDPGQGLRLIYYSQIVNDFQKGDIAEGYSVSREKKESFPLTVTSAQKNPTAFYLCASSRDRGSYNEQFFGPGTRLTVL.

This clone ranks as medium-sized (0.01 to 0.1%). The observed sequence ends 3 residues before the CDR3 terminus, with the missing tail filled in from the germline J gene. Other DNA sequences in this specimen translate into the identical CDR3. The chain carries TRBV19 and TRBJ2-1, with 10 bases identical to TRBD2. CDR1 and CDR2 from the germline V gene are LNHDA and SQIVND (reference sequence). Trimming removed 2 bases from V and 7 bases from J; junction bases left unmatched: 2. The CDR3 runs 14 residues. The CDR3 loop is CASSITSGKNEQFF. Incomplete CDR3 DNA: TGTGCCAGTAGTATAACTAGCGGGAAAAATGAG.

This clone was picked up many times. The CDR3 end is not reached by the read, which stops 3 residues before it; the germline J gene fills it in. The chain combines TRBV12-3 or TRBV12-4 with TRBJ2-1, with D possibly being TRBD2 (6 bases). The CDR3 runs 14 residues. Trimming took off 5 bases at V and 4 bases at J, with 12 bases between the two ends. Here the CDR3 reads CASSPGTGYNEQFF. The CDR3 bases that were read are TGTGCCAGCAGTCCCGGGACTGGATACAATGAG.

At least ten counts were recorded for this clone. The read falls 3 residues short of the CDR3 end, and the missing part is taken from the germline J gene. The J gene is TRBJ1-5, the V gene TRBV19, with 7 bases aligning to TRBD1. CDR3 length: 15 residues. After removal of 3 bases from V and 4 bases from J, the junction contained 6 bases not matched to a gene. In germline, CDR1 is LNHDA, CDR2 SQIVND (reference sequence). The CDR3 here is CASSMGWTGNQPQHF. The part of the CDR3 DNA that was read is TGTGCCAGTAGTATGGGTTGGACAGGTAATCAGCCC.

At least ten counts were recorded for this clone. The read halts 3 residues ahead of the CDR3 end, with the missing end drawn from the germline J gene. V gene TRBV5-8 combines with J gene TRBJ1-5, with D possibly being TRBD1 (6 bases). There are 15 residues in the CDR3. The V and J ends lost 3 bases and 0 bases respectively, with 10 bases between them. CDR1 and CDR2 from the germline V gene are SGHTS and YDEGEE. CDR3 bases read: TGTGCCAGCAGCTGGACAGTCTATAGCAATCAGCCC. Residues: CASSWTVYSNQP. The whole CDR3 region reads CASSWTVYSNQPQHF.